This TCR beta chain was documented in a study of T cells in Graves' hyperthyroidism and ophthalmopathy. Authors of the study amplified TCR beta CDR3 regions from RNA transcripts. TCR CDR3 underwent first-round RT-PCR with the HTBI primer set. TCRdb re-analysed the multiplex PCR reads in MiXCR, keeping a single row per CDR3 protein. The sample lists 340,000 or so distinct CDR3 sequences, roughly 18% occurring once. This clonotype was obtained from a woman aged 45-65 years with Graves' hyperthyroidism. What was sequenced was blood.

Here the CDR3 reads CASSQEQVANTEAFF. In DNA, the CDR3 is TGTGCCAGCAGCCAAGAACAGGTGGCGAACACTGAAGCTTTCTTT. V gene TRBV4-2 combines with J gene TRBJ1-1, with a possible D match to TRBD1 (5 bases). V shed 0 bases and J shed 1 base, with 9 bases lying between them. Germline assignment: CDR1 LGHNA and CDR2 YNFKEQ. The CDR3 extends over 15 amino acids.